This TCR beta chain was identified in a study of blood T cell repertoires in COVID-19 (dated by TCRdb to the early 2020s). Some background on the complete study: Samples covering the acute and convalescent phases of COVID-19 were provided by collaborators in the United States, Italy and Spain. The prospective study material was composed of cDNA or gDNA derived from T cells, B-cell-depleted T cells, or PBMCs. Subjects who had been exposed to COVID-19, were actively infected with it, or had recovered from it provided the deeply sampled blood TCRbeta repertoires that made up the dataset. The repertoires were released in a freely available public database meant as a resource for research on the immune response to SARS-CoV-2. Samples came from the ongoing ImmuneRACE study (first 160 participants) plus 1,254 subjects from 6 global collaborators. Nearly every sample came with metadata listing a de-identified subject ID, COVID-19 status, age in years and sex. Where available, HLA class I and class II types were taken from metadata supplied by the sample provider and were not determined by assay-based typing.

CDR1 and CDR2, per the germline V gene, are SGHRS and YFSETQ. The CDR3 starts with the cysteine, ends with the phenylalanine, and has 16 residues. The retained sequence is limited to the CDR3, 48 bases, with the frame set at the first base. Relative to germline, V is missing 0 bases and J is missing 4 bases, with 5 bases of the junction outside any gene match. TCRbeta CDR3 regions were amplified from genomic DNA by means of the immunoSEQ Assay, a bias-controlled multiplex PCR. The study's own analysis went as follows. The number of nucleated cells in each sample was estimated from the amplification of reference gene primers within the assay. To quantify the absolute abundance of each unique TCRbeta CDR3 rearrangement, sequence reads were collapsed and filtered. For each sample, productive Simpson clonality was calculated as the square root of Simpson's diversity index over productive rearrangements. Not all clones reach the TCRdb copy of this immuneACCESS table, which keeps in-frame sequences only. Checked studies attribute under half of the gap to unresolved V genes and leave the rest unexplained. V, J and clone size derive from that table, while D and trimming were established from the DNA sequence. The sample records about 62,000 clones, around 87% of which are singletons. 15% to 20% of the sample comes from the top ten.

About this clone: The clone's antigen remains unknown. Base qualities are not recorded, but no much larger clone differs from it by a single base.

One collaborating source in Seattle enrolled patients while the patients were actively infected and followed the patients over time throughout the course of disease. Whole blood was collected in K2EDTA tubes by collaborating institutions according to the institutions' own protocols. Collaborator samples were shipped for TCRbeta analysis as frozen whole blood, isolated PBMCs, or DNA extracted from either sample type. General findings and caveats noted by the study authors: The amount of clinical and demographic metadata varied by source and participant and was provided uncurated.

Material for sequencing was peripheral blood. The TCR originated in a woman in her sixties with COVID-19, enrolled during active disease. The sequence joins TRBV5-1 to TRBJ2-1; 9 junctional bases match TRBD2. The nucleotide sequence reads TGCGCCAGCAGCTTGGTGTCTAGCGGGGCATACAATGAGCAGTTCTTC. Translated, this is CASSLVSSGAYNEQFF.